A selection of T cell receptor beta chains follows, all from one sample in a study of T cells in Graves' hyperthyroidism and ophthalmopathy. TCRdb used MiXCR to reprocess the multiplex PCR reads, holding one entry per CDR3 protein. Here the sample spans a few hundred thousand distinct CDR3 sequences, roughly 15% being singletons. Sequencing was carried out using blood. The receptors were sampled from a woman in her thirties or forties with Graves' ophthalmopathy. CDR3s leave out the opening cysteine and the closing phenylalanine or tryptophan.

cdr3_aa j_call v_call
ASSLGGGTGGSDTQY TRBJ2-3 TRBV7-2
ASITGTLSSYEQY TRBJ2-7 TRBV2
SARALLADSTDTQY TRBJ2-3 TRBV20-1
ASSEFPGTGVGTEAF TRBJ1-1 TRBV25-1
GVMTGYDQPQH TRBJ1-5 TRBV29-1
ASSPRDIIRIQY TRBJ2-4 TRBV19
ASQEGVEAF TRBJ1-1 TRBV12-3/TRBV12-4
AISENGSEQY TRBJ2-7 TRBV10-3
ASSVYTGELF TRBJ2-2 TRBV10-1
ASSPGDMRNYGYT TRBJ1-2 TRBV7-8
ASNEHMNTEAF TRBJ1-1 TRBV6-1
SARSLAGEYNEQF TRBJ2-1 TRBV20-1
ASSVDGPAGNTIY TRBJ1-3 TRBV9
ASRPGPGGLELF TRBJ2-2 TRBV19
ASSTPGLSYEQY TRBJ2-7 TRBV7-9
ASSRDRAAYEQY TRBJ2-7 TRBV12-3/TRBV12-4
ASSYSGQGSFNYGYT TRBJ1-2 TRBV6-5
ASSYSLGGKQF TRBJ2-1 TRBV14
ASSEGLAGSGTQY TRBJ2-3 TRBV2
ASNGRRAGERDTQY TRBJ2-3 TRBV28
SARVRGRAKNIQY TRBJ2-4 TRBV20-1
ATTPGSVLTEAF TRBJ1-1 TRBV10-3
SAKISDSYLHGYT TRBJ1-2 TRBV20-1
ASKEWGRRSTEAF TRBJ1-1 TRBV19
ASSLVGSLTDTQY TRBJ2-3 TRBV27
ASSLQTSGSISGANVLT TRBJ2-6 TRBV4-1
ASSIGKGSGETQY TRBJ2-5 TRBV19
ASGSQKRDYNEQF TRBJ2-1 TRBV12-5
SARESGGYGYT TRBJ1-2 TRBV20-1
ATSDLPQGPGELF TRBJ2-2 TRBV24-1
SVMGGHDEQF TRBJ2-1 TRBV29-1
ASRHPKGASGAYEQY TRBJ2-7 TRBV7-8
ASSSWGANTEAF TRBJ1-1 TRBV27
ASHHRGRTSGANVLT TRBJ2-6 TRBV27
ASSHRAEKYNEQF TRBJ2-1 TRBV7-9
ASTDREVNTEAF TRBJ1-1 TRBV12-3/TRBV12-4
ASSSAGRGGTSGYNEQF TRBJ2-1 TRBV5-1
ASSLSSSGGTQY TRBJ2-3 TRBV7-6
ASRRLDFPYEQY TRBJ2-7 TRBV2
ATQIGQGGAF TRBJ1-1 TRBV12-3/TRBV12-4
ASSLEAPGTVDFANEKLF TRBJ1-4 TRBV7-2
ASSQSGGIEQF TRBJ2-1 TRBV18
ASSPLQANYGYT TRBJ1-2 TRBV18
AISGEGNTEAF TRBJ1-1 TRBV10-3
ASSSAVLNTEAF TRBJ1-1 TRBV28
AWGQGPNYGYT TRBJ1-2 TRBV30
ASSPDKINTEAF TRBJ1-1 TRBV3-1
SASQLEELYNEQF TRBJ2-1 TRBV20-1
ASSMFQGDNSPLH TRBJ1-6 TRBV19
ASSPSGGSYNEQF TRBJ2-1 TRBV7-2
ASSFPRVGGGSPLH TRBJ1-6 TRBV7-8
ASSLARKEGITDTQY TRBJ2-3 TRBV5-1
ASSYDLGGNTIY TRBJ1-3 TRBV7-9
SVRVRSVDTQY TRBJ2-3 TRBV29-1